The clone carrying this T cell receptor beta chain has a count of ten or more. Its specificity is not known. The data stem from a study of regulatory T cells in long-lasting Graves disease. Study-level background: It was over 5 years of antithyroid drugs, with positive TSH receptor antibodies, that meant persistent Graves' disease.

The time point denotes: persistent/refractory GD, antithyroid drugs over 5 years with positive TRAb. PBMCs were the source of the RNA used for TCR sequencing. TCR beta libraries were built with iRepertoire HTBI primers and Arm-PCR of CDR3 regions. TCRdb called the multiplex PCR reads again in MiXCR, with one record for every CDR3 protein. The sample lists 300,000 to 350,000 distinct CDR3 sequences; around 20% were seen once. Study-level results: TRBV28 was favored in persistent disease, as were TRBJ1-2 and TRBJ2-5. New patients shared 750 to 1,000 public clonotypes, and persistent patients shared more, with about 2,700. Accuracy may have suffered from the small sample size.

The CDR3 has 13 residues. CDR1 is SGHTA, CDR2 FQGNSA, per germline. V shed 8 bases and J 7 bases; nucleotides not matched to a gene: 9. This receptor was identified in a female donor with Graves disease. The specimen was peripheral blood mononuclear cells (PBMCs), collected when the disease was refractory, from a patient treated with antithyroid drugs. V usage is TRBV7-2 and J usage is TRBJ2-5; 8 nucleotides agree with TRBD2. For the CDR3, the DNA is TGTGCCAGCCGCGACGGGGGGGCTGGGACCCAGTACTTC. Protein: CASRDGGAGTQYF.